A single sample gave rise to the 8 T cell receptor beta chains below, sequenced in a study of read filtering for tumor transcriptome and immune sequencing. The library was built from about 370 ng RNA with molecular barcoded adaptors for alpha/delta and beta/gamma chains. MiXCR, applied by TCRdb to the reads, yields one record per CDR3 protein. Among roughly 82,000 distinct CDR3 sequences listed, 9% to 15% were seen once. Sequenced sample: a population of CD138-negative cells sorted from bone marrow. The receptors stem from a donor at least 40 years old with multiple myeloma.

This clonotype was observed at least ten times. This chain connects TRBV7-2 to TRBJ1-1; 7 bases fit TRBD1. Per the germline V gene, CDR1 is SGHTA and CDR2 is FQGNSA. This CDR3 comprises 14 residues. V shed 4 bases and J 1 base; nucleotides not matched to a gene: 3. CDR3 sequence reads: CASSWDRTNTEAFF. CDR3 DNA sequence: TGTGCCAGCAGCTGGGACAGAACGAACACTGAAGCTTTCTTT.

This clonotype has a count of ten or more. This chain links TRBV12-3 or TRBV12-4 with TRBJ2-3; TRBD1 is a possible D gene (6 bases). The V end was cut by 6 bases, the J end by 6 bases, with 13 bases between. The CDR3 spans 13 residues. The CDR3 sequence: CASSPNRVDTQYF. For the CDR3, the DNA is TGTGCCAGCAGCCCCAACAGGGTTGATACGCAGTATTTT.

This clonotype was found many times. The CDR3 coding sequence is TGTGCCAGCAGTTCCGGGACAGGGGGGGGATATACTGAAGCTTTCTTT. It encodes CASSSGTGGGYTEAFF. J is TRBJ1-1 and V is TRBV27; 11 bases line up with TRBD1. Germline values: CDR1 MNHEY, CDR2 SMNVEV (reference sequence). The CDR3 is 16 residues long. V was pared by 4 bases and J by 5 bases, with 9 bases of the junction left unmatched.

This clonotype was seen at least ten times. CDR3 sequence: CASSLGLADYNEQFF. In DNA, the CDR3 is TGTGCCAGCAGCTTGGGACTAGCGGATTACAATGAGCAGTTCTTC. J is TRBJ2-1 and V is TRBV7-2; 11 nucleotides align to TRBD2. Looked up from germline, CDR1 is SGHTA and CDR2 is FQGNSA. Trimming took 3 bases from V and 4 from J; bases not matched to a gene: 2. This CDR3 has 15 amino acids. The variable domain in full, completed from reference TRBV7-2 and TRBJ2-1, reads GAGVSQSPSNKVTEKGKDVELRCDPISGHTALYWYRQSLGQGLEFLIYFQGNSAPDKSGLPSDRFSAERTGGSVSTLTIQRTQQEDSAVYLCASSLGLADYNEQFFGPGTRLTVL.

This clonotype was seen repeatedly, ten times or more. CDR3 region: CSAVTATNTEAFF. The CDR3 nucleotides are TGCAGCGCCGTCACAGCGACGAACACTGAAGCTTTCTTT. V and J are TRBV29-1 and TRBJ1-1; the D is unclear. The CDR3 sequence is 13 residues long. V lost 7 bases and J 1 base, leaving 13 bases between the germline ends. CDR1 is SQVTM, CDR2 ANQGSEA, per germline.

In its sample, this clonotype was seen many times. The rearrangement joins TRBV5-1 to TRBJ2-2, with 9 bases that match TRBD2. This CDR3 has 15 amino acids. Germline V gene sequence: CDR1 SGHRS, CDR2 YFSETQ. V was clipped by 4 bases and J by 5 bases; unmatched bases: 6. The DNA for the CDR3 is TGCGCCAGCAGCCTCGGGACTAGCATGACCGGGGAGCTGTTTTTT. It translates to CASSLGTSMTGELFF.

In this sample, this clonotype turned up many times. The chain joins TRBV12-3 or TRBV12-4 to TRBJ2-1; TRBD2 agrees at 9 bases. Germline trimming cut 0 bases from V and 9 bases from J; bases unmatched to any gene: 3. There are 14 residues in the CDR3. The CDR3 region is CASSLATSGAEQFF. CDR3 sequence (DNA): TGTGCCAGCAGTTTAGCGACTAGCGGTGCTGAGCAGTTCTTC.

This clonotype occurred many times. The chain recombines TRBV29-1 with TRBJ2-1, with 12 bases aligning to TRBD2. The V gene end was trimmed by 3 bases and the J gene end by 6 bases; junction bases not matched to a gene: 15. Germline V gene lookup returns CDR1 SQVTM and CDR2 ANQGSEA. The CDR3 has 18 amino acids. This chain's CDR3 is CSVDPWASGRVGGNEQFF. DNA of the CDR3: TGCAGCGTTGACCCCTGGGCTAGCGGGAGGGTAGGGGGCAATGAGCAGTTCTTC.